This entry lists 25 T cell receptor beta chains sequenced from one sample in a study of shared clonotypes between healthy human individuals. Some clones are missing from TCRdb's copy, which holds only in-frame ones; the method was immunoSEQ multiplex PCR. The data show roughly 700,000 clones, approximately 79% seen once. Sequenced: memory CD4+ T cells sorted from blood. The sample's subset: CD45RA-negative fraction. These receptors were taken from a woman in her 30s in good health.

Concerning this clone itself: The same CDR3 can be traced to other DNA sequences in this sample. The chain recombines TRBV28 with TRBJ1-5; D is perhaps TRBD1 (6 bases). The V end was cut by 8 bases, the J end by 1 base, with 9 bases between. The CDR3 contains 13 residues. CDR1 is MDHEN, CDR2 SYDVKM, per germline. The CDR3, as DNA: TGTGCCAGCCGAGGGGGGAGCAATCAGCCCCAGCATTTT. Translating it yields CASRGGSNQPQHF.

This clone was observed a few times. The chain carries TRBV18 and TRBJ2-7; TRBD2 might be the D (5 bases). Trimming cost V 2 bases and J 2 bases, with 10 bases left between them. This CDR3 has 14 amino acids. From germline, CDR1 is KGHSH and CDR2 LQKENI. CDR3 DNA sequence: TGTGCCAGCTCACCAAATACCGGGACCTACGAGCAGTACTTC. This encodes CASSPNTGTYEQYF.

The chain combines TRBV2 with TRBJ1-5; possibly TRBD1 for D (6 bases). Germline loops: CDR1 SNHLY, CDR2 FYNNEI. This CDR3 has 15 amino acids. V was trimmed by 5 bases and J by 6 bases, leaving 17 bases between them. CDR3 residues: CASSLQGTLFQPQHF. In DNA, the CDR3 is TGTGCCAGCAGTCTTCAGGGGACCCTTTTTCAGCCCCAGCATTTT.

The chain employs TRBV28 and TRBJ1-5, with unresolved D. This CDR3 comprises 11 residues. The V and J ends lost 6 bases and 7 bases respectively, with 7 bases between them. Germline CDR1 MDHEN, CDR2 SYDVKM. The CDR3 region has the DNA TGTGCCAGCAGCACCTGGCAGCCCCAGCATTTT. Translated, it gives CASSTWQPQHF.

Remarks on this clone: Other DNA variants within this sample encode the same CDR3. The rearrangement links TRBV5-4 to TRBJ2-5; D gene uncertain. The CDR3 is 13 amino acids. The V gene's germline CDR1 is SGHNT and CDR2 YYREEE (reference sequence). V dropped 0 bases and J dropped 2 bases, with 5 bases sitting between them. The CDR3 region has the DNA TGTGCCAGCAGCTTGGATCTACAAGAGACCCAGTACTTC. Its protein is CASSLDLQETQYF.

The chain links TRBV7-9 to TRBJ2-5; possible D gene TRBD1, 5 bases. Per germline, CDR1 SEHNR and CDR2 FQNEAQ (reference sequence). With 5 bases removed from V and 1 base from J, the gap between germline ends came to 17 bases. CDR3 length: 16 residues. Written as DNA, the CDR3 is TGTGCCAGCAGCACCACAGGAGCCCGACTCCAAGAGACCCAGTACTTC. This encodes CASSTTGARLQETQYF. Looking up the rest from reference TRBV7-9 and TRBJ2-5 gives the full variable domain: DTGVSQNPRHKITKRGQNVTFRCDPISEHNRLYWYRQTLGQGPEFLTYFQNEAQLEKSRLLSDRFSAERPKGSFSTLEIQRTEQGDSAMYLCASSTTGARLQETQYFGPGTRLLVL.

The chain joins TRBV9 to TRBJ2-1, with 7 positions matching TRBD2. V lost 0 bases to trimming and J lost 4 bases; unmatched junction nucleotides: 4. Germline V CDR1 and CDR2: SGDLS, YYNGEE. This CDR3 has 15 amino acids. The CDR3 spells CASSVGLAEYNEQFF. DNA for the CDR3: TGTGCCAGCAGCGTAGGGCTAGCGGAATACAATGAGCAGTTCTTC.

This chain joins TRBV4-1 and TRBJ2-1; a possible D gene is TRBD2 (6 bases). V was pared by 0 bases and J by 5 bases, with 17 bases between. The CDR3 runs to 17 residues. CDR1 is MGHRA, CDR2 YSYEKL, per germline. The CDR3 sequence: CASSQDSQTERDNEQFF. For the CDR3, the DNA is TGCGCCAGCAGCCAAGATTCCCAGACGGAGCGGGACAATGAGCAGTTCTTC.

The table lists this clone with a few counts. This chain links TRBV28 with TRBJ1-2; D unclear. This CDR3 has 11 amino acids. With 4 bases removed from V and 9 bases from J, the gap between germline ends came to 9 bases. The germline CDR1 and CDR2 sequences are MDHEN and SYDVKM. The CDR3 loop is CASSSTSSYTF. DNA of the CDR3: TGTGCCAGCAGTTCAACTTCGAGCTACACCTTC.

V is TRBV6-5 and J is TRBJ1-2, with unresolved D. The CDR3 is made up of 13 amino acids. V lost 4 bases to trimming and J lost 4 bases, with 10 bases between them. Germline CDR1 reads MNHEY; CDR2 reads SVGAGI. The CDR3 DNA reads TGTGCCAGCAGTTTAGACGGATTCTATGGCTACACCTTC. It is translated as CASSLDGFYGYTF.

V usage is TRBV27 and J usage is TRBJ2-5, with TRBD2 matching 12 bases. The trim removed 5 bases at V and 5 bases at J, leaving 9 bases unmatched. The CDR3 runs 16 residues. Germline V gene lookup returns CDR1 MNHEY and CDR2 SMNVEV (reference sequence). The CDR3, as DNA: TGTGCCAGCAGTGGACTAGCGGGATATTCGCCGGAGACCCAGTACTTC. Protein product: CASSGLAGYSPETQYF.

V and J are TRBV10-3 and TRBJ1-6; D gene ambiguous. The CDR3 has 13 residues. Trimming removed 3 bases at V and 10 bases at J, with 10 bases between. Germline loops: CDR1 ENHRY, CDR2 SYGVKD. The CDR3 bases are TGTGCCATCAGTGACCAGGCTCGGTCACCCCTCCACTTT. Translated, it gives CAISDQARSPLHF.

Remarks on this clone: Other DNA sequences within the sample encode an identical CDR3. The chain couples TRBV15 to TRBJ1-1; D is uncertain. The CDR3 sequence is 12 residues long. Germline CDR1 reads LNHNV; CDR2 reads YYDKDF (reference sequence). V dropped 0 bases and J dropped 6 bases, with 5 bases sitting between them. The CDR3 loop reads CATSREGSEAFF. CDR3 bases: TGTGCCACCAGCAGAGAGGGCTCTGAAGCTTTCTTT. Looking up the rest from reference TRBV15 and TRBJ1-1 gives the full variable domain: DAMVIQNPRYQVTQFGKPVTLSCSQTLNHNVMYWYQQKSSQAPKLLFHYYDKDFNNEADTPDNFQSRRPNTSFCFLDIRSPGLGDTAMYLCATSREGSEAFFGQGTRLTVV.

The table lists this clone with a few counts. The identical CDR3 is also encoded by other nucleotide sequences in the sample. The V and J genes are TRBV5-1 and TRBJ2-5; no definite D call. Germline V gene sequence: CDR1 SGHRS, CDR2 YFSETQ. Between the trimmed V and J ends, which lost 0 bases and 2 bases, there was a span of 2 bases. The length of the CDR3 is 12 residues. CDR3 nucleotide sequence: TGCGCCAGCAGCTTGGATCAAGAGACCCAGTACTTC. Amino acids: CASSLDQETQYF.

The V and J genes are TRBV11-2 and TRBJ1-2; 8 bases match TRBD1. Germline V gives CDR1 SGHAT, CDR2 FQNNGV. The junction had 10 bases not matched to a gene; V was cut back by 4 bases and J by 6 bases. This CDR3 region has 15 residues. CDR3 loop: CASSSIQGAKDGYTF. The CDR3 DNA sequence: TGTGCCAGCAGCTCCATTCAGGGGGCAAAGGATGGCTACACCTTC.

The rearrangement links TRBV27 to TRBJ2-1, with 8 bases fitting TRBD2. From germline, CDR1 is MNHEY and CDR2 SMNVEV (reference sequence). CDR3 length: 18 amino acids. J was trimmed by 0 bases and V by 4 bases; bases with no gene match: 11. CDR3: CASSSTGTSIRSYNEQFF. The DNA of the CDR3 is TGTGCCAGCAGTTCGACCGGGACTAGTATACGCTCCTACAATGAGCAGTTCTTC.

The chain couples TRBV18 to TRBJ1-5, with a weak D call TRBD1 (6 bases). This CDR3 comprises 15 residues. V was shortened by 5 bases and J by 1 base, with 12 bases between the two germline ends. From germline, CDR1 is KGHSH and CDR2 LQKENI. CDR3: CASSANQGSNQPQHF. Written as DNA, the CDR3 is TGTGCCAGCTCAGCTAATCAGGGGAGCAATCAGCCCCAGCATTTT.

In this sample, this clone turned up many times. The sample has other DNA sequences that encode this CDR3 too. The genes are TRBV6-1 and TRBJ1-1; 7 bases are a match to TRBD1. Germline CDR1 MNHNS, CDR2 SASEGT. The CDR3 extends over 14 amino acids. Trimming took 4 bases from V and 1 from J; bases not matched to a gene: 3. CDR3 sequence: CASSARGGNTEAFF. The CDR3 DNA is TGTGCCAGCAGTGCCAGGGGGGGGAACACTGAAGCTTTCTTT.

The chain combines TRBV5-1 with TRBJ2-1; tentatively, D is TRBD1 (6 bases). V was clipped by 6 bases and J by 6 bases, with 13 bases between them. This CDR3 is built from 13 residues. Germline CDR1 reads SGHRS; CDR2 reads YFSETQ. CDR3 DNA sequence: TGCGCCAGCACTTCTGGCAGGGGCAATGAGCAGTTCTTC. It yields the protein CASTSGRGNEQFF.

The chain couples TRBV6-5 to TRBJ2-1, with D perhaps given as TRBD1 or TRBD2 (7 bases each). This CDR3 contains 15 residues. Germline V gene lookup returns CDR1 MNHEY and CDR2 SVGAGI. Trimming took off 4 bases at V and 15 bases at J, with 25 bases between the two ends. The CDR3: CASSSEGAGALPWFF. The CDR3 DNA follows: TGTGCCAGCAGTTCCGAGGGGGCGGGAGCCTTGCCTTGGTTCTTC.

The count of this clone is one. CDR3 DNA sequence: TGTGCCAGCAGCCACACGAGACAGCAGATTGCAACTAATGAAAAACTGTTTTTT. Its protein product is CASSHTRQQIATNEKLFF. The chain employs TRBV7-3 and TRBJ1-4, with D possibly TRBD1 on 5 matching bases. Per the germline V gene, CDR1 is SGHTA and CDR2 is FQGTGA. This CDR3 contains 18 residues. V was clipped by 5 bases and J by 0 bases, with 19 bases between them.

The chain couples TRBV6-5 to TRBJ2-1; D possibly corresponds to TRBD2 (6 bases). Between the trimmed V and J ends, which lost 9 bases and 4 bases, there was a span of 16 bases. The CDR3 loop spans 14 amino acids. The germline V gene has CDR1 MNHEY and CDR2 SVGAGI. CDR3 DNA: TGTGCCAGTCGAGACGGGACTGATTACAATGAGCAGTTCTTC. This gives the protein CASRDGTDYNEQFF.

CDR3 sequence: CASRERGDKRNGYTF. The CDR3 DNA follows: TGTGCCAGTAGGGAAAGGGGAGATAAAAGGAATGGCTACACCTTC. This chain uses TRBV19 with TRBJ1-2; TRBD1 is a possible D gene (5 bases). Germline lookup yields CDR1 LNHDA and CDR2 SQIVND (reference sequence). This CDR3 spans 15 amino acids. V was pared by 6 bases and J by 6 bases, with 20 bases between.

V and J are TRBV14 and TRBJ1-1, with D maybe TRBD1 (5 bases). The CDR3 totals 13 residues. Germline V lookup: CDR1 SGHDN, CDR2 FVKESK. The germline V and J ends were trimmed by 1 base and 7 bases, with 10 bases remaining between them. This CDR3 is CASSQVRGVEAFF. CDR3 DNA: TGTGCCAGCAGCCAAGTTCGGGGGGTTGAAGCTTTCTTT.

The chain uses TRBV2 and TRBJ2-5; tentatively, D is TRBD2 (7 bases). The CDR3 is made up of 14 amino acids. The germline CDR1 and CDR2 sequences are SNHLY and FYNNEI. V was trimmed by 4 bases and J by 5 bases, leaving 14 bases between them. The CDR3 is CASSAVRGGETQYF. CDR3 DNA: TGTGCCAGCAGTGCGGTCAGGGGAGGGGAGACCCAGTACTTC.